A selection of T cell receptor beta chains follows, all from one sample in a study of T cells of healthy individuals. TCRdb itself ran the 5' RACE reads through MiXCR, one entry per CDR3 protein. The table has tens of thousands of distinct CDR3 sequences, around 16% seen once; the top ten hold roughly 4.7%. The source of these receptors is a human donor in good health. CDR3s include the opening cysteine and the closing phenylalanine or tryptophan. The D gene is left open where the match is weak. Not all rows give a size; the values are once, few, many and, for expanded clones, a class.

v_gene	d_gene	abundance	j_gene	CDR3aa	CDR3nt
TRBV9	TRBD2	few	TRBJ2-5	CASSVGGYVAQETQYF	TGTGCCAGCAGCGTCGGGGGGTACGTCGCCCAAGAGACCCAGTACTTC
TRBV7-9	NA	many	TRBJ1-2	CASSADSVYGYTF	TGTGCCAGCAGCGCGGACAGCGTTTATGGCTACACCTTC
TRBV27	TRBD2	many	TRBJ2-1	CATTGLRTSGGDNEQFF	TGTGCCACCACGGGACTTCGGACTAGCGGTGGGGACAATGAGCAGTTCTTC
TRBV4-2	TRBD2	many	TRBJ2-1	CASSQGLAGGPAYNEQFF	TGTGCCAGCAGCCAGGGACTAGCGGGAGGGCCGGCCTACAATGAGCAGTTCTTC
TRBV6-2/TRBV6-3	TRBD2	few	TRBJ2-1	CASSYEVAGEAYNEQFF	TGTGCCAGCAGTTATGAGGTGGCGGGAGAGGCCTACAATGAGCAGTTCTTC
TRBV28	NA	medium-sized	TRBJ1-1	CASSLGIGENTEAFF	TGTGCCAGCAGTTTGGGGATTGGGGAGAACACTGAAGCTTTCTTT
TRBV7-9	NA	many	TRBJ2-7	CASSPLLDSSYEQYF	TGTGCCAGCAGCCCTTTACTTGACAGCTCCTACGAGCAGTACTTC
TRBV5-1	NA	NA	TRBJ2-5	CASSPRYRDNQETQYF	TGCGCCAGCAGCCCGAGGTATCGAGACAATCAAGAGACCCAGTACTTC
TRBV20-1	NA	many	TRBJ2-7	CSAKGQLSSYEQYF	TGCAGTGCTAAGGGGCAGCTAAGCTCCTACGAGCAGTACTTC
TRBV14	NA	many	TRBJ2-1	CASSQVTSIYNEQFF	TGTGCCAGCAGCCAAGTCACTAGCATCTACAATGAGCAGTTCTTC
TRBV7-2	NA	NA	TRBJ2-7	CASSLEVAVREQYF	TGTGCCAGCAGCTTAGAGGTGGCGGTACGCGAGCAGTACTTC
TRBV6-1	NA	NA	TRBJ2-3	CASSESRSGDTQYF	TGTGCCAGCAGTGAAAGCAGGTCCGGAGATACGCAGTATTTT
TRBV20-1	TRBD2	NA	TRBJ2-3	CSASLLAGGNMPDTQYF	TGCAGTGCTAGCCTTCTAGCGGGGGGGAATATGCCAGATACGCAGTATTTT
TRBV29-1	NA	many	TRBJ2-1	CSVEEDPRRFF	TGCAGCGTTGAAGAGGACCCCAGACGGTTCTTC
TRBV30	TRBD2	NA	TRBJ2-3	CAWSPTSGGMQYF	TGTGCCTGGAGCCCTACTAGCGGGGGTATGCAGTATTTT
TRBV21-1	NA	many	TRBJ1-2	CASSRGPHYGYTF	TGTGCCAGCAGCAGGGGGCCTCACTATGGCTACACCTTC
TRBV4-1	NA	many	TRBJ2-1	CASSQGGGKNEQFF	TGCGCCAGCAGCCAAGGGGGCGGTAAGAATGAGCAGTTCTTC
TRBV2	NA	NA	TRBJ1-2	CASRWEVLANYGYTF	TGTGCCAGCAGATGGGAGGTCCTCGCGAACTATGGCTACACCTTC
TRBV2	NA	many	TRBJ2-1	CASSPKWSDGNEQFF	TGTGCCAGCAGCCCCAAGTGGTCGGACGGGAATGAGCAGTTCTTC
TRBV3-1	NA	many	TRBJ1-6	CASSQNAREGSPLHF	TGTGCCAGCAGCCAAAATGCCAGGGAAGGTTCACCCCTCCACTTT
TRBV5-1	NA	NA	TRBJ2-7	CASSLRLGRFYEQYF	TGCGCCAGCAGTCTCCGGCTCGGCAGATTCTACGAGCAGTACTTC
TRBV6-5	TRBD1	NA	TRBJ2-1	CASSLERTGKQFF	TGTGCCAGCAGCCTTGAACGGACAGGAAAGCAGTTCTTC
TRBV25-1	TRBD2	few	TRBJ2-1	CASSEDSGVYNEQFF	TGTGCCAGCAGTGAGGATAGCGGGGTTTACAATGAGCAGTTCTTC
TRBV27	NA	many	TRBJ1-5	CASSPQGVVNQPQHF	TGTGCCAGCAGCCCACAAGGGGTGGTCAATCAGCCCCAGCATTTT
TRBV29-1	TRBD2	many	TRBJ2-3	CSVEGTSGGTDTQYF	TGCAGCGTTGAAGGGACTAGCGGAGGTACAGATACGCAGTATTTT
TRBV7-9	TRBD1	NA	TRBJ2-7	CASSGTGGTYEQYF	TGTGCCAGCAGCGGGACAGGGGGTACCTACGAGCAGTACTTC
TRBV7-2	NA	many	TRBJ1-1	CASSLRGRVTEAFF	TGTGCCAGCAGCTTAAGAGGGAGGGTCACTGAAGCTTTCTTT
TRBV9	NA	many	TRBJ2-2	CASSSGPTGELFF	TGTGCCAGCAGCTCAGGACCCACCGGGGAGCTGTTTTTT
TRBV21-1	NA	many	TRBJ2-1	CASSCRDRPTLILAGVSNEQFF	TGTGCCAGCAGCTGTCGGGACAGGCCAACCCTAATTCTAGCGGGAGTGTCCAATGAGCAGTTCTTC
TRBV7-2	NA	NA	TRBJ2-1	CASSSVPRDPHSFVNEQFF	TGTGCCAGCAGCTCAGTCCCCCGGGACCCACATTCGTTTGTCAATGAGCAGTTCTTC
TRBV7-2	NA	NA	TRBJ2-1	CASSLRERNEQFF	TGTGCCAGCAGCTTAAGGGAGCGGAATGAGCAGTTCTTC
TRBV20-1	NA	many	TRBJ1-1	CSPSGALRAGGTEAFF	TGCAGTCCCAGTGGGGCACTCCGGGCGGGAGGCACTGAAGCTTTCTTT
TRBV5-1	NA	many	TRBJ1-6	CASSLHSTESSSLLTLNSPLHF	TGCGCCAGCAGCTTACATTCGACAGAGTCAAGTTCACTTCTAACGCTCAATTCACCCCTCCACTTT
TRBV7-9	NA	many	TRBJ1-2	CASSFSDPYGYTF	TGTGCCAGCAGCTTCTCGGACCCTTATGGCTACACCTTC
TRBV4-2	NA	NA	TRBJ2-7	CASSGEATGYEQYF	TGTGCCAGCAGCGGGGAAGCGACGGGCTACGAGCAGTACTTC
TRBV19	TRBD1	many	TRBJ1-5	CASSSRGTGGVRNQPQHF	TGTGCCAGTAGTTCAAGGGGGACAGGGGGCGTAAGGAATCAGCCCCAGCATTTT
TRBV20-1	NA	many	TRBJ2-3	CSAPTGGGLADTQYF	TGCAGTGCTCCGACGGGGGGCGGGTTGGCAGATACGCAGTATTTT
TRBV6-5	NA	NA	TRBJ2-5	CASGSSPGKTQYF	TGTGCCAGCGGGTCGTCACCGGGAAAGACCCAGTACTTC
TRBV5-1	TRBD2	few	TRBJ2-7	CASSLSGTTDYEQYF	TGCGCCAGCAGCTTGTCCGGGACTACCGACTACGAGCAGTACTTC
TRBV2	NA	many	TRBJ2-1	CASSDYSPSEGMNEQFF	TGTGCCAGCAGTGACTATTCCCCCTCAGAGGGTATGAATGAGCAGTTCTTC
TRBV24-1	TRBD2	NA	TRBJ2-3	CATSDSSAGGIDTQYF	TGTGCCACCAGTGACTCCTCGGCGGGAGGAATAGATACGCAGTATTTT
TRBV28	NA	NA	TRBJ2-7	CASRVTAFSYEQYF	TGTGCCAGCAGGGTGACGGCCTTTAGCTACGAGCAGTACTTC
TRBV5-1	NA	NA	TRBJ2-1	CASSFGWLRNEQFF	TGCGCCAGCAGCTTCGGGTGGTTGCGGAATGAGCAGTTCTTC
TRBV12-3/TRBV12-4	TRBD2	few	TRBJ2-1	CASSSSGLAGGPDNEQFF	TGTGCCAGCAGTTCCTCTGGACTAGCGGGGGGGCCGGACAATGAGCAGTTCTTC
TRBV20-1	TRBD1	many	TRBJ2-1	CSATGQESYNEQFF	TGCAGTGCTACTGGACAGGAGTCCTACAATGAGCAGTTCTTC
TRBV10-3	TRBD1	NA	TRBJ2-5	CAISWAPTGNQETQYF	TGTGCCATCAGCTGGGCCCCGACAGGGAATCAAGAGACCCAGTACTTC
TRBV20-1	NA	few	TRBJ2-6	CSARISGANVLTF	TGCAGTGCTAGAATTTCAGGGGCCAACGTCCTGACTTTC
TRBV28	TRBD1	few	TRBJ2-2	CASTWTGNTGELFF	TGTGCCAGCACCTGGACAGGGAACACCGGGGAGCTGTTTTTT
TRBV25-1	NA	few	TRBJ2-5	CASSDSFQETQYF	TGTGCCAGCAGTGACAGCTTCCAAGAGACCCAGTACTTC
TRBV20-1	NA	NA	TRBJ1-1	CSARTGHPNTEAFF	TGCAGTGCTAGAACGGGACATCCTAACACTGAAGCTTTCTTT
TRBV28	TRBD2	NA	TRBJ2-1	CASSLLGSGGPREQFF	TGTGCCAGCAGTTTACTGGGTAGCGGGGGGCCTCGGGAGCAGTTCTTC
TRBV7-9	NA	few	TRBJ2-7	CASRSTGFNEQYF	TGTGCCAGCAGATCCACAGGGTTCAACGAGCAGTACTTC
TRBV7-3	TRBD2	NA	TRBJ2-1	CASSLTMGLAGGRGEQFF	TGTGCCAGCAGCTTAACGATGGGACTAGCGGGAGGACGGGGTGAGCAGTTCTTC
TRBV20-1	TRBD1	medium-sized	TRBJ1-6	CSARATGADLNSPLHF	TGCAGTGCTAGAGCGACAGGGGCTGACCTTAATTCACCCCTCCACTTT
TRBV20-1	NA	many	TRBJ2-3	CSAQVMAWSTDTQYF	TGCAGTGCCCAAGTCATGGCGTGGAGCACAGATACGCAGTATTTT